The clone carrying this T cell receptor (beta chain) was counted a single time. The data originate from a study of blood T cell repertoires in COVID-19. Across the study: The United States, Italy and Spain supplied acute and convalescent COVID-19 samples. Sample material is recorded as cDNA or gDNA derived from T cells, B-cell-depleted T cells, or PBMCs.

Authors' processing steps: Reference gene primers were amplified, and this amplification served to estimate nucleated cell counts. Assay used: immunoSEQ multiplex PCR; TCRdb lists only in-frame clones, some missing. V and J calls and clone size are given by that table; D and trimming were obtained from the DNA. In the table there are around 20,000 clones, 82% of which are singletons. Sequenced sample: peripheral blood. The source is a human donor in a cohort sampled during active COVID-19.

DNA of the CDR3: TGTGCCAGCAGTCAAGTACCGGGACAGGCCACCTACGAGCAGTACTTC. This gives the protein CASSQVPGQATYEQYF. The rearrangement joins TRBV7-2 to TRBJ2-7; 8 bases align to TRBD1. The CDR3 sequence is 16 residues long. CDR1 and CDR2 from the germline V gene are SGHTA and FQGNSA. V was clipped by 6 bases and J by 2 bases; unmatched bases: 12.